Below, 26 T cell receptor beta chains from the same sample are listed, as sequenced in a study of cytomegalovirus exposure and HLA in healthy donors. The PCR had 60 Vbeta and 13 Jbeta primers. Assay used: immunoSEQ multiplex PCR; TCRdb lists only in-frame clones, some missing. The sample has about 140,000 clones, 70% to 80% seen once. Sequencing input: PBMCs. These receptors all stem from a female donor in good health and CMV-seronegative.

The rearrangement joins TRBV7-2 to TRBJ2-5, with 11 bases identical to TRBD2. Germline V lookup: CDR1 SGHTA, CDR2 FQGNSA. This CDR3 has 17 amino acids. The V segment lost 1 base and the J segment 0 bases; nucleotides outside the gene matches: 4. The CDR3 bases are TGTGCCAGCAGCTTAGTTTCTAGCGGGGGGCACCAAGAGACCCAGTACTTC. This sequence encodes CASSLVSSGGHQETQYF.

Comments on this clone: The same CDR3 also results from other DNA sequences found in this sample. The chain couples TRBV9 to TRBJ1-4, with no clear D. Trimming left V 0 bases short and J 5 bases short, with 8 bases between. Per the germline V gene, CDR1 is SGDLS and CDR2 is YYNGEE. The length of the CDR3 is 14 residues. CDR3 sequence: CASSVGGANEKLFF. The DNA of the CDR3 is TGTGCCAGCAGCGTAGGGGGAGCCAATGAAAAACTGTTTTTT.

The sample holds a few counts of this clone. V and J are TRBV29-1 and TRBJ2-2; 14 bases agree with TRBD2. The germline V gene has CDR1 SQVTM and CDR2 ANQGSEA. This CDR3 region has 16 residues. Trimming at V came to 7 bases and at J to 4 bases, leaving 8 bases not matched to a gene. The CDR3: CSAGTSGSRLTGELFF. In nucleotides, the CDR3 is TGCAGCGCCGGGACTAGCGGGAGCCGCCTCACCGGGGAGCTGTTTTTT.

This clone was seen a single time. The chain combines TRBV9 with TRBJ1-1, with 7 nucleotides matching TRBD1. CDR3 length equals 15 residues. V lost 3 bases, J lost 5 bases, and 10 bases stayed unmatched. The germline V gene has CDR1 SGDLS and CDR2 YYNGEE. The CDR3 DNA is TGTGCCAGCAGCGCCAGGGGGATGGTTGGTACTGAAGCTTTCTTT. Its protein product is CASSARGMVGTEAFF.

The chain combines TRBV28 with TRBJ1-1; unclear D gene. Germline-derived CDR1 and CDR2 are MDHEN and SYDVKM. The germline V and J ends were trimmed by 6 bases and 0 bases, with 8 bases remaining between them. This CDR3 has 13 amino acids. Here the CDR3 reads CASSLTLNTEAFF. CDR3 DNA sequence: TGTGCCAGCAGCCTGACACTGAACACTGAAGCTTTCTTT.

V is TRBV28 and J is TRBJ2-4; possibly TRBD2 for D (6 bases). From germline, CDR1 is MDHEN and CDR2 SYDVKM. Trimming cost V 7 bases and J 9 bases, with 25 bases left between them. The CDR3 is made up of 16 amino acids. This CDR3 is CASKYYRDPTEGIQYF. In nucleotides, the CDR3 is TGTGCCAGCAAATACTACCGGGACCCCACGGAGGGCATTCAGTACTTC.

The chain employs TRBV7-2 and TRBJ1-2; 7 bases line up with TRBD1. V was clipped by 6 bases and J by 4 bases; unmatched bases: 5. This CDR3 contains 13 residues. CDR1 and CDR2 from the germline V gene are SGHTA and FQGNSA. CDR3 region: CASSRQGAYGYTF. The CDR3 DNA follows: TGTGCCAGCAGTCGACAGGGTGCCTATGGCTACACCTTC.

The chain is built from TRBV6-5 and TRBJ1-1; 8 bases match TRBD1. Germline values: CDR1 MNHEY, CDR2 SVGAGI. The CDR3 covers 15 residues. V gave up 3 bases and J gave up 1 base; unmatched junction bases: 4. The CDR3 bases are TGTGCCAGCAGTTATCTCGGGACAGGGAACACTGAAGCTTTCTTT. Amino acid sequence: CASSYLGTGNTEAFF.

The chain carries TRBV6-5 and TRBJ1-5; D might be TRBD1 (5 bases). V was shortened by 2 bases and J by 7 bases, with 9 bases between the two germline ends. CDR1 MNHEY and CDR2 SVGAGI come from the germline V gene. This CDR3 is 13 amino acids long. In DNA, the CDR3 is TGTGCCAGCAGTTACAGGGGAGGACAGCCCCAGCATTTT. Its translation is CASSYRGGQPQHF.

In its sample, this clone was seen once. The rearrangement uses TRBV9 and TRBJ2-3; 7 bases align to TRBD2. J gave up 5 bases and V 2 bases, and 5 bases lay outside the gene matches. This CDR3 has 14 amino acids. The V gene's germline CDR1 is SGDLS and CDR2 YYNGEE. CDR3 residues: CASSVSGFEDTQYF. The DNA of the CDR3 is TGTGCCAGCAGCGTTAGCGGGTTTGAAGATACGCAGTATTTT.

The rearrangement joins TRBV28 to TRBJ1-5, with 8 bases aligning to TRBD1. The CDR3 extends over 14 amino acids. CDR1 is MDHEN and CDR2 is SYDVKM in the germline V gene. Trimming took 3 bases from V and 5 from J; bases not matched to a gene: 3. The CDR3 DNA is TGTGCCAGCAGTTTTGGGGACAGGTATCAGCCCCAGCATTTT. Encoded protein: CASSFGDRYQPQHF.

This clone was found once. The chain has TRBV6-5 and TRBJ1-1; D not certain. The germline V gene has CDR1 MNHEY and CDR2 SVGAGI. V gave up 8 bases and J gave up 3 bases, with 16 bases separating them. The CDR3 spans 14 residues. DNA for the CDR3: TGTGCCAGCCTAAGCAAAATTTCCTACACTGAAGCTTTCTTT. The encoded protein is CASLSKISYTEAFF.

V is TRBV11-2 and J is TRBJ2-4; TRBD2 matches at 11 bases. After removal of 5 bases from V and 3 bases from J, the junction contained 3 bases not matched to a gene. There are 15 residues in the CDR3. CDR1 is SGHAT, CDR2 FQNNGV, per germline. CDR3 nucleotide sequence: TGTGCCAGCAGCCCGCTAGCGGGAGGCAAAAACATTCAGTACTTC. This translates into CASSPLAGGKNIQYF.

The CDR3 reads CSVENRRGGEQFF. As DNA, the CDR3 is TGCAGCGTTGAGAACAGGAGGGGGGGTGAGCAGTTCTTC. The chain is built from TRBV29-1 and TRBJ2-1; D is perhaps TRBD2 (7 bases). This CDR3 contains 13 residues. The V end lost 3 bases, the J end lost 9 bases, and 15 bases lay between the germline ends. The germline CDR1 and CDR2 sequences are SQVTM and ANQGSEA.

Regarding this clone: Distinct nucleotide sequences in the sample also encode this CDR3. The rearrangement uses TRBV7-2 and TRBJ2-5, with D perhaps TRBD2 (6 bases). This CDR3 is built from 14 residues. V dropped 7 bases and J dropped 2 bases, with 14 bases sitting between them. The germline gives CDR1 SGHTA, CDR2 FQGNSA. CDR3 amino acids: CASKRLATQETQYF. The CDR3 region has the DNA TGTGCCAGCAAACGGCTAGCGACACAAGAGACCCAGTACTTC. Filled out from reference TRBV7-2 and TRBJ2-5, the complete variable domain reads GAGVSQSPSNKVTEKGKDVELRCDPISGHTALYWYRQSLGQGLEFLIYFQGNSAPDKSGLPSDRFSAERTGGSVSTLTIQRTQQEDSAVYLCASKRLATQETQYFGPGTRLLVL.

This clone showed up just a few times. The chain recombines TRBV7-9 with TRBJ2-7; 10 bases are shared with TRBD2. Germline V CDR1 and CDR2: SEHNR, FQNEAQ (reference sequence). Unmatched junction bases numbered 2, after V lost 0 bases and J lost 3 bases. CDR3 length: 15 amino acids. DNA of the CDR3: TGTGCCAGCAGCTTAGCTGGACTAGCGGTCTACGAGCAGTACTTC. This encodes CASSLAGLAVYEQYF.

This chain links TRBV9 with TRBJ1-4; D might be TRBD1 (6 bases). Germline CDR1 and CDR2: SGDLS and YYNGEE. The CDR3 covers 15 residues. Trimming shortened V by 0 bases and J by 4 bases, and 10 bases separated the two germline ends. CDR3 DNA sequence: TGTGCCAGCAGCGTAGGAGGGGGTAGTAATGAAAAACTGTTTTTT. The encoded protein is CASSVGGGSNEKLFF.

V usage is TRBV4-3 and J usage is TRBJ2-1, with 8 bases lining up with TRBD2. This CDR3 region has 15 residues. CDR1 and CDR2 (germline): LGHNA, YSLEER. Trimming at V came to 0 bases and at J to 7 bases, leaving 5 bases not matched to a gene. The CDR3 nucleotides read TGCGCCAGCAGCCAAGATCTCGGGGGGGCGAATGAGCAGTTCTTC. It encodes CASSQDLGGANEQFF.

Points on this clone: Other DNA sequences in the sample encode the same CDR3. V is TRBV7-2 and J is TRBJ2-7; D unclear. Trimming stripped 4 bases from V and 4 bases from J, with 8 bases between. Germline lookup yields CDR1 SGHTA and CDR2 FQGNSA. The CDR3 length is 12 residues. CDR3 region: CASSSSSYEQYF. CDR3 sequence (DNA): TGTGCCAGCAGCTCTTCCTCTTACGAGCAGTACTTC.

DNA for the CDR3: TGTGCCAGCAGCCCAGAAGCGGCCCATAGCAATCAGCCCCAGCATTTT. Translating gives CASSPEAAHSNQPQHF. The rearrangement joins TRBV7-8 to TRBJ1-5; D call uncertain. Per the germline V gene, CDR1 is SGHVS and CDR2 is FQNEAQ. Trimming took off 5 bases at V and 0 bases at J, with 14 bases between the two ends. This CDR3 contains 16 residues.

Of note for this clone: One junction end does not reproduce the germline sequence, and a read error may be involved. The chain carries TRBV28 and TRBJ2-7; no clear D. This CDR3 has 14 amino acids. Germline CDR1 and CDR2: MDHEN and SYDVKM. The CDR3 region is CAGSGAASLYEQYF. The DNA of the CDR3 is TGTGCCGGCAGTGGAGCTGCTAGTCTCTACGAGCAGTACTTC.

This chain links TRBV27 with TRBJ2-7; D is undetermined. Germline values: CDR1 MNHEY, CDR2 SMNVEV (reference sequence). There are 12 residues in the CDR3. V lost 2 bases to trimming and J lost 3 bases, with 5 bases between them. In DNA, the CDR3 is TGTGCCAGCAGTTTACCCCTCTACGAGCAGTACTTC. Residues: CASSLPLYEQYF.

The chain couples TRBV7-8 to TRBJ2-6; 7 bases align to TRBD2. Trimming at V came to 5 bases and at J to 0 bases, leaving 19 bases not matched to a gene. Germline V gene sequence: CDR1 SGHVS, CDR2 FQNEAQ. The CDR3 spans 21 residues. CDR3 region: CASSPKREGTTPRSGANVLTF. The CDR3 nucleotides are TGTGCCAGCAGCCCTAAAAGAGAGGGGACTACACCCCGCTCTGGGGCCAACGTCCTGACTTTC.

This chain links TRBV7-2 with TRBJ2-3; possible D gene TRBD2, 6 bases. The CDR3 totals 14 residues. V shed 4 bases and J shed 3 bases, with 11 bases lying between them. Germline CDR1 and CDR2: SGHTA and FQGNSA. The CDR3 sequence is CASSSGAGTDTQYF. The CDR3 DNA follows: TGTGCCAGCAGCTCCGGCGCGGGGACAGATACGCAGTATTTT.

This chain connects TRBV7-9 to TRBJ1-1; possible D gene TRBD1, 6 bases. Between the trimmed V and J ends, which lost 5 bases and 1 base, there was a span of 17 bases. The germline V gene has CDR1 SEHNR and CDR2 FQNEAQ (reference sequence). This CDR3 is 16 amino acids long. CDR3 protein: CASSPLPGVGNTEAFF. The CDR3 nucleotides read TGTGCCAGCAGCCCCCTCCCAGGGGTGGGGAACACTGAAGCTTTCTTT.

This clone was recorded only once. The chain carries TRBV12-5 and TRBJ1-3; D unresolved. The CDR3 is made up of 14 amino acids. The germline V and J ends were trimmed by 5 bases and 3 bases, with 11 bases remaining between them. The V gene's germline CDR1 is LGHNT and CDR2 FRNRAP. For the CDR3, the DNA is TGTGCTAGTGGTCCGGGATCCTTTGGAAACACCATATATTTT. This sequence encodes CASGPGSFGNTIYF.